Each of the 19 T cell receptor beta chains below was sequenced from the same sample in a study of blood T cell repertoires in COVID-19. Method: immunoSEQ multiplex PCR; TCRdb's copy keeps in-frame clones and lacks some. The sample has 70,000 to 95,000 clones; roughly four fifths are singletons. Sequencing used peripheral blood. All receptors derive from an older woman with acute or convalescent COVID-19.

The V and J genes are TRBV15 and TRBJ2-6; 7 positions agree with TRBD1. Per the germline V gene, CDR1 is LNHNV and CDR2 is YYDKDF (reference sequence). The ends lost 0 bases at V and 0 bases at J; junction bases unmatched: 5. There are 18 residues in the CDR3. The CDR3 DNA follows: TGTGCCACCAGCAGAGATGGGACAGCTTCCTCTGGGGCCAACGTCCTGACTTTC. Translating it yields CATSRDGTASSGANVLTF. Together with reference TRBV15 and TRBJ2-6, the CDR3 gives the full variable domain: DAMVIQNPRYQVTQFGKPVTLSCSQTLNHNVMYWYQQKSSQAPKLLFHYYDKDFNNEADTPDNFQSRRPNTSFCFLDIRSPGLGDTAMYLCATSRDGTASSGANVLTFGAGSRLTVL.

V and J are TRBV28 and TRBJ1-5; 8 nucleotides agree with TRBD1. The trim removed 7 bases at V and 2 bases at J, leaving 10 bases unmatched. This CDR3 has 16 amino acids. Germline V gene data show CDR1 as MDHEN and CDR2 as SYDVKM. CDR3 in DNA: TGTGCCAGCAATAGACCGACAGGGGATGGCAATCAGCCCCAGCATTTT. Translating gives CASNRPTGDGNQPQHF.

The chain combines TRBV2 with TRBJ2-1; 12 bases align to TRBD2. Trimming removed 4 bases from V and 8 bases from J; junction bases left unmatched: 6. This CDR3 is 15 amino acids long. Germline assignment: CDR1 SNHLY and CDR2 FYNNEI. CDR3 in DNA: TGTGCCAGCAGTGTCTCGCTAGCGGGAGGGCATGAGCAGTTCTTC. This translates into CASSVSLAGGHEQFF.

The rearrangement joins TRBV5-1 to TRBJ2-1; D perhaps matches TRBD1 (7 bases). This CDR3 has 15 residues. The V end was cut by 3 bases, the J end by 8 bases, with 18 bases between. Germline assignment: CDR1 SGHRS and CDR2 YFSETQ. The DNA of the CDR3 is TGCGCCAGCAGCTCTGACAGGGCTAGCGTCGATGAGCAGTTCTTC. This gives the protein CASSSDRASVDEQFF.

V and J are TRBV3-1 (or the pseudogene TRBV3-2) and TRBJ2-1; the match to TRBD2 covers 10 bases. V dropped 0 bases and J dropped 3; count of bases not matched to a gene: 11. Germline CDR1 LGHDT, CDR2 YNNKEL (reference sequence). The CDR3 sequence is 19 residues long. The CDR3 sequence is CASSQETTRAGGIYNEQFF. Written as DNA, the CDR3 is TGTGCCAGCAGCCAAGAGACTACTCGAGCGGGAGGGATCTACAATGAGCAGTTCTTC.

V usage is TRBV9 and J usage is TRBJ2-1; 10 bases fit TRBD2. The CDR3 spans 16 residues. V lost 4 bases and J lost 7; bases outside the gene matches: 11. Germline CDR1 SGDLS, CDR2 YYNGEE. The CDR3 DNA is TGTGCCAGCAGCCTTAGCGGGAGGTGGGGAAATAATGAGCAGTTCTTC. Translated, it gives CASSLSGRWGNNEQFF.

The chain is built from TRBV2 and TRBJ1-6, with a weak D call TRBD1 (6 bases). The CDR3 is 14 residues long. V was pared by 10 bases and J by 8 bases, with 18 bases between. CDR1 is SNHLY and CDR2 is FYNNEI in the germline V gene. The CDR3 sequence: CANLSGTRDSPLHF. The CDR3 DNA reads TGTGCCAACCTCTCCGGGACAAGGGATTCACCCCTCCACTTT.

This clone was seen only a few times. The chain joins TRBV6-5 to TRBJ1-5, with D uncertain. CDR1 and CDR2 from the germline V gene are MNHEY and SVGAGI. Trimming removed 0 bases at V and 3 bases at J, with 9 bases between. The CDR3 is 15 amino acids. Here the CDR3 DNA reads TGTGCCAGCAGTTACTCGTTTCAGTACAATCAGCCCCAGCATTTT. This codes for CASSYSFQYNQPQHF.

In DNA form, the CDR3 reads TGCAGTGCCATGGAGAATCTGCAGTTCTTC. Amino acid sequence: CSAMENLQFF. The chain recombines TRBV20-1 with TRBJ2-1, with unresolved D. Germline CDR1 DFQATT, CDR2 SNEGSKA (reference sequence). Trimming pared 6 bases from V and 12 bases from J, leaving 12 bases between. This CDR3 is built from 10 residues.

J is TRBJ1-2 and V is TRBV15, with 7 nucleotides matching TRBD1. Trimming took 0 bases from V and 8 from J; bases not matched to a gene: 6. The CDR3 loop spans 14 amino acids. Germline V gene sequence: CDR1 LNHNV, CDR2 YYDKDF (reference sequence). The DNA of the CDR3 is TGTGCCACCAGCAGAGACCCAGGGGGTTTCGGCTACACCTTC. Protein: CATSRDPGGFGYTF.

The chain has TRBV13 and TRBJ2-1; 8 bases align to TRBD2. The CDR3 totals 16 residues. Unmatched junction bases numbered 10, after V lost 2 bases and J lost 7 bases. Germline V CDR1 and CDR2: PRHDT, FYEKMQ (reference sequence). CDR3 DNA sequence: TGTGCCAGCAGCTTATTTGGGACTAGAGACTGGAATGAGCAGTTCTTC. Its translation: CASSLFGTRDWNEQFF.

This clone showed up just a few times. The chain employs TRBV10-2 and TRBJ1-6; D remains unclear. Germline V CDR1 and CDR2: WSHSY, SAAADI. V was shortened by 3 bases and J by 6 bases, with 12 bases between the two germline ends. The CDR3 runs to 15 residues. The CDR3 protein is CASSDPRQLNSPLHF. The CDR3 DNA reads as TGCGCCAGCAGTGACCCCAGGCAGCTTAATTCACCCCTCCACTTT.

The gene calls are TRBV7-9 and TRBJ1-2, with TRBD1 as a possible D gene (6 bases). The CDR3 is 11 residues long. V was trimmed by 5 bases and J by 5 bases, leaving 6 bases between them. Germline V lookup: CDR1 SEHNR, CDR2 FQNEAQ (reference sequence). The CDR3 sequence is CASSQGYGYTF. The CDR3 nucleotides read TGTGCCAGCAGCCAGGGGTATGGCTACACCTTC.

The table lists this clone with a count of one. The V call is TRBV5-1, the J call TRBJ2-1; 10 bases are shared with TRBD1. The CDR3 spans 16 residues. The J segment lost 6 bases and the V segment lost 5 bases, leaving 11 bases of the junction unmatched. CDR1 and CDR2 from the germline V gene are SGHRS and YFSETQ. For the CDR3, the DNA is TGCGCCAGCAGTCCGCGTGGGACAGGGGTTGGCAATGAGCAGTTCTTC. This gives the protein CASSPRGTGVGNEQFF.

The chain has TRBV5-1 and TRBJ1-5; D is unresolved. The germline V and J ends were trimmed by 4 bases and 7 bases, with 15 bases remaining between them. The CDR3 runs 14 residues. Germline V gene lookup returns CDR1 SGHRS and CDR2 YFSETQ. The CDR3 sequence: CASSLDGEWQPQHF. DNA for the CDR3: TGCGCCAGCAGCCTAGACGGTGAATGGCAGCCCCAGCATTTT.

Here the CDR3 reads CASSLLRGPTNEKLFF. The DNA of the CDR3 is TGTGCCAGCAGCTTGTTGAGGGGGCCAACTAATGAAAAACTGTTTTTT. V and J are TRBV5-8 and TRBJ1-4, with 7 nucleotides matching TRBD1. The CDR3 spans 16 residues. V lost 1 base to trimming and J lost 0 bases; unmatched junction nucleotides: 3. Germline-derived CDR1 and CDR2 are SGHTS and YDEGEE.

Regarding this clone: Other DNA variants within this sample encode the same CDR3. In DNA form, the CDR3 reads TGTGCCAGCAGTCCCCAGGGTTACGAGCAGTACTTC. It codes for CASSPQGYEQYF. The chain joins TRBV12-3 or TRBV12-4 to TRBJ2-7, with D maybe TRBD1 (5 bases). V lost 5 bases and J 4 bases, leaving 9 bases between the germline ends. This CDR3 has 12 amino acids.

This chain connects TRBV19 to TRBJ1-5, with TRBD1 matching 7 bases. There are 15 residues in the CDR3. Per germline, CDR1 LNHDA and CDR2 SQIVND (reference sequence). Trimming removed 7 bases from V and 2 bases from J; junction bases left unmatched: 8. DNA of the CDR3: TGTGCCAGTATCCCAGGGGGATGGGGCAATCAGCCCCAGCATTTT. Protein sequence: CASIPGGWGNQPQHF. Together with reference TRBV19 and TRBJ1-5, the CDR3 gives the full variable domain: DGGITQSPKYLFRKEGQNVTLSCEQNLNHDAMYWYRQDPGQGLRLIYYSQIVNDFQKGDIAEGYSVSREKKESFPLTVTSAQKNPTAFYLCASIPGGWGNQPQHFGDGTRLSIL.

The rearrangement links TRBV3-1 (or the pseudogene TRBV3-2) to TRBJ2-2; a weak D match, TRBD2 (6 bases). Trimming shortened V by 4 bases and J by 5 bases, and 20 bases separated the two germline ends. CDR3 length equals 17 residues. The germline V gene has CDR1 LGHDT and CDR2 YNNKEL (reference sequence). The CDR3, as DNA: TGTGCCAGCAGCCGAGCGGCTGGAGCGGGTGGGACCGGGGAGCTGTTTTTT. It yields the protein CASSRAAGAGGTGELFF.